Each of the 8 T cell receptor beta chains below was sequenced from the same sample in a study of cytomegalovirus exposure and HLA in healthy donors. Clones were read by immunoSEQ multiplex PCR, and TCRdb kept only the in-frame ones, dropping some. The repertoire holds around 200,000 clones, roughly 80% seen once, with around 2.8% in the top ten. Input material: PBMCs. These receptors all come from a woman aged 18-29 years in good health and CMV-seropositive.

The chain is built from TRBV2 and TRBJ2-7; D may be TRBD1 (5 bases). The germline V and J ends were trimmed by 7 bases and 4 bases, with 17 bases remaining between them. This CDR3 has 14 residues. Looked up from germline, CDR1 is SNHLY and CDR2 is FYNNEI. As DNA, the CDR3 is TGTGCCAGCATGCCAGGGATGAACCCTTACGAGCAGTACTTC. Its translation: CASMPGMNPYEQYF.

This clone showed up just once. The V and J genes are TRBV2 and TRBJ1-6; 9 bases fit TRBD1. V shed 6 bases, J shed 5 bases, and the junction held 11 bases outside the gene matches. Germline V gene data show CDR1 as SNHLY and CDR2 as FYNNEI. This CDR3 has 17 residues. CDR3 in amino acids: CASRGQGLSSNNSPLHF. The CDR3 DNA sequence: TGTGCCAGCAGGGGACAGGGACTATCTTCTAATAATTCACCCCTCCACTTT.

The table lists this clone with a count of one. J is TRBJ2-1 and V is TRBV27; D is possibly TRBD1 (6 bases). The V gene's germline CDR1 is MNHEY and CDR2 SMNVEV (reference sequence). The V and J ends lost 5 bases and 7 bases respectively, with 21 bases between them. CDR3 length: 16 residues. The CDR3 nucleotides are TGTGCCAGCAGTCCGTATACAGGGAAGGTAGTGAATGAGCAGTTCTTC. This codes for CASSPYTGKVVNEQFF.

The chain is built from TRBV5-6 and TRBJ1-2; D gene unclear. The CDR3 covers 15 residues. Trimming cost V 0 bases and J 7 bases, with 16 bases left between them. CDR1 is SGHDT, CDR2 YYEEEE, per germline. The CDR3 loop is CASSLGGAWVGGYTF. CDR3 coding DNA: TGTGCCAGCAGCTTGGGTGGAGCCTGGGTTGGTGGCTACACCTTC. Full variable domain (rest looked up from reference TRBV5-6 and TRBJ1-2): DAGVTQSPTHLIKTRGQQVTLRCSPKSGHDTVSWYQQALGQGPQFIFQYYEEEERQRGNFPDRFSGHQFPNYSSELNVNALLLGDSALYLCASSLGGAWVGGYTFGSGTRLTVV.

The chain joins TRBV15 to TRBJ2-3; TRBD2 aligns across 9 bases. Trimming took 8 bases from V and 4 from J; bases not matched to a gene: 7. The V gene's germline CDR1 is LNHNV and CDR2 YYDKDF (reference sequence). This CDR3 is 14 amino acids long. The CDR3 reads CATLGAGGADTQYF. The CDR3 nucleotides read TGTGCCACCCTGGGAGCGGGGGGAGCAGATACGCAGTATTTT.

The V gene is TRBV6-5, the J gene TRBJ1-2; maybe TRBD1 (6 bases). V lost 0 bases to trimming and J lost 6 bases, with 11 bases between them. The CDR3 runs 14 residues. CDR1 is MNHEY, CDR2 SVGAGI, per germline. In nucleotides, the CDR3 is TGTGCCAGCAGTTACTCGTCAGGGGCGGATGGCTACACCTTC. Translation gives CASSYSSGADGYTF.

The J gene is TRBJ1-2, the V gene TRBV5-6, with 8 bases aligning to TRBD1. The V gene's germline CDR1 is SGHDT and CDR2 YYEEEE. The CDR3 extends over 14 amino acids. V shed 5 bases, J shed 4 bases, and the junction held 7 bases outside the gene matches. CDR3 in amino acids: CASRKGQVVYGYTF. The CDR3 nucleotides read TGTGCCAGCAGGAAGGGACAGGTGGTCTATGGCTACACCTTC.

The gene calls are TRBV27 and TRBJ2-1, with no clear D. The germline V gene encodes CDR1 MNHEY and CDR2 SMNVEV (reference sequence). The V and J ends lost 2 bases and 9 bases respectively, with 11 bases between them. This CDR3 spans 13 amino acids. The CDR3 loop reads CASSLQVLREQFF. The CDR3 nucleotides read TGTGCCAGCAGTTTACAGGTATTGCGTGAGCAGTTCTTC.